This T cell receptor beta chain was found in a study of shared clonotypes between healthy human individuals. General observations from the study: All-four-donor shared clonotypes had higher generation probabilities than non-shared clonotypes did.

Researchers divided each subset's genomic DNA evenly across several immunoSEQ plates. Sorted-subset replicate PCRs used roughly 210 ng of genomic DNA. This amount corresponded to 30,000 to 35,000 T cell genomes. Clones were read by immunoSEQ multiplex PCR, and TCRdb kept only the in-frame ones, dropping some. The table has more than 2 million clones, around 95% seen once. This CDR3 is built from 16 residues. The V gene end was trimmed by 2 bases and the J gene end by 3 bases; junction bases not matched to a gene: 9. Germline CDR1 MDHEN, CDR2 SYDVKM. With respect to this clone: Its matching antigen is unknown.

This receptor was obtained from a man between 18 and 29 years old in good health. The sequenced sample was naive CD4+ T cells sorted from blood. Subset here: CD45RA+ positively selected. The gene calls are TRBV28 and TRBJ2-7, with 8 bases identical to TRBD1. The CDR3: CASSLKPLGQGYEQYF. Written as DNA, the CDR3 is TGTGCCAGCAGTTTAAAGCCCCTTGGACAGGGCTACGAGCAGTACTTC. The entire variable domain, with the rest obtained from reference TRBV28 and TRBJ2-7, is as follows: DVKVTQSSRYLVKRTGEKVFLECVQDMDHENMFWYRQDPGLGLRLIYFSYDVKMKEKGDIPEGYSVSREKKERFSLILESASTNQTSMYLCASSLKPLGQGYEQYFGPGTRLTVT.